The rows below give T cell receptor beta chains drawn from one sample of a study of early T cells in non-severe SARS-CoV-2 infection. TCRdb fed the 5' RACE reads into MiXCR, producing one record per CDR3 protein. There are 75,000 to 80,000 distinct CDR3 sequences in the sample; about 11% occur only once, and around 11% lies in the top ten. Here the sequenced sample was whole blood, taken at baseline. These receptors were obtained from an adult who was a healthcare worker with PCR-confirmed SARS-CoV-2 infection or an uninfected control (not recorded which). CDR3s include the opening cysteine and the closing phenylalanine or tryptophan. Each record gives: J gene, D gene, V gene, CDR3 length, clone size, CDR3 DNA, CDR3 protein. The D gene is left open where the match is weak. Some rows mark clone size as missing; the rest say once, few, many or name a class of expanded clone.

J gene: TRBJ1-1
D gene: -
V gene: TRBV12-3/TRBV12-4
CDR3 length: 16
clone size: -
CDR3 DNA: TGTGCCAGCAGTCCACAGGGATCCATCAGTAACACTGAAGCTTTCTTT
CDR3 protein: CASSPQGSISNTEAFF

J gene: TRBJ2-3
D gene: -
V gene: TRBV6-1
CDR3 length: 14
clone size: few
CDR3 DNA: TGTGCCAGCACAGGGACGTTTGGGTCAGATACGCAGTATTTT
CDR3 protein: CASTGTFGSDTQYF

J gene: TRBJ2-6
D gene: -
V gene: TRBV4-2
CDR3 length: 18
clone size: -
CDR3 DNA: TGTGCCAGCAGCCAATTAACAGGGTTTTTAGGTGGGGCCAACGTCCTGACTTTC
CDR3 protein: CASSQLTGFLGGANVLTF

J gene: TRBJ2-5
D gene: TRBD1
V gene: TRBV4-2
CDR3 length: 17
clone size: many
CDR3 DNA: TGTGCCAGCAGCCAAAGCTGGGACAGGGGGCGAGGAGAGACCCAGTACTTC
CDR3 protein: CASSQSWDRGRGETQYF

J gene: TRBJ2-7
D gene: -
V gene: TRBV27
CDR3 length: 10
clone size: -
CDR3 DNA: TGTGCCAGCGGATTTTACGAGCAGTACTTC
CDR3 protein: CASGFYEQYF

J gene: TRBJ2-1
D gene: -
V gene: TRBV4-1
CDR3 length: 14
clone size: -
CDR3 DNA: TGCGCCAGCAGCCAATTACTAGCTTACAATGAGCAGTTCTTC
CDR3 protein: CASSQLLAYNEQFF

J gene: TRBJ1-1
D gene: -
V gene: TRBV5-4
CDR3 length: 15
clone size: many
CDR3 DNA: TGTGCCAGCAGCTTTGGGAGAGGGGCGAACACTGAAGCTTTCTTT
CDR3 protein: CASSFGRGANTEAFF

J gene: TRBJ2-1
D gene: TRBD1
V gene: TRBV7-3
CDR3 length: 15
clone size: -
CDR3 DNA: TGTGCCAGCAGCACAGACAGGGGGCCCCCCAATGAGCAGTTCTTC
CDR3 protein: CASSTDRGPPNEQFF

J gene: TRBJ1-4
D gene: -
V gene: TRBV19
CDR3 length: 15
clone size: few
CDR3 DNA: TGTGCCAGTAGTGGGGGGACCGCAACTAATGAAAAACTGTTTTTT
CDR3 protein: CASSGGTATNEKLFF

J gene: TRBJ1-6
D gene: -
V gene: TRBV5-1
CDR3 length: 13
clone size: -
CDR3 DNA: TGCGCCAGCAGCTTGAATTCGAATTCACCCCTCCACTTT
CDR3 protein: CASSLNSNSPLHF

J gene: TRBJ1-5
D gene: -
V gene: TRBV6-2/TRBV6-3
CDR3 length: 13
clone size: -
CDR3 DNA: TGTGCCAGCAGGAGGGGGGAAGAGAGGCCCCAGCATTTT
CDR3 protein: CASRRGEERPQHF

J gene: TRBJ1-5
D gene: -
V gene: TRBV18
CDR3 length: 16
clone size: many
CDR3 DNA: TGTGCCAGCTCACAGTCCGGGAGTTTAAGCAATCAGCCCCAGCATTTT
CDR3 protein: CASSQSGSLSNQPQHF

J gene: TRBJ2-5
D gene: -
V gene: TRBV12-3/TRBV12-4
CDR3 length: 13
clone size: -
CDR3 DNA: TGTGCCAGCAGTCCCACGTACCAAGAGACCCAGTACTTC
CDR3 protein: CASSPTYQETQYF

J gene: TRBJ1-2
D gene: -
V gene: TRBV6-2/TRBV6-3
CDR3 length: 13
clone size: few
CDR3 DNA: TGTGCCAGCAGGCACCGGGAAACTTATGGCTACACCTTC
CDR3 protein: CASRHRETYGYTF

J gene: TRBJ1-5
D gene: -
V gene: TRBV3-1
CDR3 length: 14
clone size: few
CDR3 DNA: TGTGCCAGCAGCCAAGGCAGGGGCAATCAGCCCCAGCATTTT
CDR3 protein: CASSQGRGNQPQHF

J gene: TRBJ2-3
D gene: TRBD2
V gene: TRBV6-4
CDR3 length: 15
clone size: -
CDR3 DNA: TGTGCCAGCAGTCGACTAGCGGGGAGCGGAGATACGCAGTATTTT
CDR3 protein: CASSRLAGSGDTQYF

J gene: TRBJ1-1
D gene: -
V gene: TRBV9
CDR3 length: 12
clone size: many
CDR3 DNA: TGTGCCAGCAGCGTAGGAGGGGGTGAAGCTTTCTTT
CDR3 protein: CASSVGGGEAFF

J gene: TRBJ1-2
D gene: -
V gene: TRBV27
CDR3 length: 14
clone size: -
CDR3 DNA: TGTGCCAGCAGTTTTAGTGGTTGGGGGGATGGCTACACCTTC
CDR3 protein: CASSFSGWGDGYTF

J gene: TRBJ2-1
D gene: -
V gene: TRBV5-1
CDR3 length: 16
clone size: few
CDR3 DNA: TGCGCCAGCAGCTTGGCCAATTTCGACGGCCGGGATGAGCAGTTCTTC
CDR3 protein: CASSLANFDGRDEQFF

J gene: TRBJ1-1
D gene: -
V gene: TRBV12-3/TRBV12-4
CDR3 length: 13
clone size: few
CDR3 DNA: TGTGCCAGCAGTGACGACAGTAACACTGAAGCTTTCTTT
CDR3 protein: CASSDDSNTEAFF

J gene: TRBJ2-5
D gene: TRBD2
V gene: TRBV20-1
CDR3 length: 17
clone size: -
CDR3 DNA: TGCAGTGCAGGGGCGGGAGCGGGGGGCCTTATCCAAGAGACCCAGTACTTC
CDR3 protein: CSAGAGAGGLIQETQYF

J gene: TRBJ2-7
D gene: TRBD1
V gene: TRBV2
CDR3 length: 13
clone size: -
CDR3 DNA: TGTGCCAGCCGGCCCGAGGGGGCGTACGAGCAGTACTTC
CDR3 protein: CASRPEGAYEQYF

J gene: TRBJ2-7
D gene: TRBD1
V gene: TRBV7-2
CDR3 length: 15
clone size: few
CDR3 DNA: TGTGCCAGCAGCTCGTGGGCAGGGGGCTCCTACGAGCAGTACTTC
CDR3 protein: CASSSWAGGSYEQYF

J gene: TRBJ2-1
D gene: -
V gene: TRBV27
CDR3 length: 12
clone size: -
CDR3 DNA: TGTGCCAGCAGTTTGGGGGACGATGAGCAGTTCTTC
CDR3 protein: CASSLGDDEQFF

J gene: TRBJ1-1
D gene: -
V gene: TRBV2
CDR3 length: 13
clone size: -
CDR3 DNA: TGTGCCAGCAGTCATCGGAAGGACACTGAAGCTTTCTTT
CDR3 protein: CASSHRKDTEAFF

J gene: TRBJ1-1
D gene: TRBD1
V gene: TRBV6-2/TRBV6-3
CDR3 length: 15
clone size: -
CDR3 DNA: TGTGCCAGCAGCCACAGGGGGATCATGAACACTGAAGCTTTCTTT
CDR3 protein: CASSHRGIMNTEAFF

J gene: TRBJ2-1
D gene: -
V gene: TRBV7-9
CDR3 length: 16
clone size: few
CDR3 DNA: TGTGCCAGCAGCTTAGGGGCAGGGAGCTCCTACAATGAGCAGTTCTTC
CDR3 protein: CASSLGAGSSYNEQFF

J gene: TRBJ2-5
D gene: -
V gene: TRBV6-2/TRBV6-3
CDR3 length: 14
clone size: -
CDR3 DNA: TGTGCCAGCAGTACTGGACACCGCCAAGAGACCCAGTACTTC
CDR3 protein: CASSTGHRQETQYF

J gene: TRBJ2-3
D gene: TRBD1
V gene: TRBV28
CDR3 length: 15
clone size: few
CDR3 DNA: TGTGCCAGCAGTCCTCGGACAGGGCCCACAGATACGCAGTATTTT
CDR3 protein: CASSPRTGPTDTQYF

J gene: TRBJ1-2
D gene: -
V gene: TRBV6-5
CDR3 length: 15
clone size: -
CDR3 DNA: TGTGCCAGCAACCGGGTACAGCGAAGAGTTTATGGCTACACCTTC
CDR3 protein: CASNRVQRRVYGYTF